These 32 T cell receptor beta chains share one sample of origin, sequenced in a study of T cells in localized non-small cell lung cancer. Clones were sequenced by immunoSEQ multiplex PCR, and TCRdb holds only the in-frame ones, with some missing. The sample carries 2,000 or so clones, around 33% recorded once. This material consisted of normal lung tissue next to the tumor, taken before any cancer treatment. These receptors all come from a woman aged 35-70 years with stage I lung adenocarcinoma.

The chain combines TRBV10-3 with TRBJ2-7; tentatively, D is TRBD2 (5 bases). Trimming left V 0 bases short and J 7 bases short, with 7 bases between. This CDR3 is built from 12 residues. Germline-derived CDR1 and CDR2 are ENHRY and SYGVKD. CDR3 nucleotide sequence: TGTGCCATCAGTGAGTCGACGGGGGAGCAGTACTTC. It specifies CAISESTGEQYF.

This chain links TRBV15 with TRBJ1-5; D unclear. Germline values: CDR1 LNHNV, CDR2 YYDKDF (reference sequence). V gave up 4 bases and J gave up 4 bases, with 14 bases separating them. This CDR3 contains 15 residues. The CDR3: CATSMIQPPNQPQHF. DNA for the CDR3: TGTGCCACCAGCATGATACAGCCCCCAAATCAGCCCCAGCATTTT.

This chain joins TRBV5-1 and TRBJ2-4; possible D gene TRBD1, 5 bases. CDR3 length: 15 amino acids. The germline CDR1 and CDR2 sequences are SGHRS and YFSETQ. Trimming removed 0 bases at V and 3 bases at J, with 10 bases between. The CDR3 reads CASSLEGAGKNIQYF. CDR3 DNA: TGCGCCAGCAGCTTGGAAGGGGCAGGCAAAAACATTCAGTACTTC.

This clone was seen more than once but under ten times. The chain links TRBV11-3 to TRBJ2-7; D possibly uses TRBD1 or TRBD2 (6 bases each). The CDR3 sequence is 15 residues long. Germline V CDR1 and CDR2: SGHNT, YENEEA. Trimming pared 3 bases from V and 0 bases from J, leaving 12 bases between. The CDR3, as DNA: TGTGCCAGCAGCTTGGGGGGCTTTAGCTCCTACGAGCAGTACTTC. Translation gives CASSLGGFSSYEQYF.

In this sample, this clone turned up a few times. The gene calls are TRBV6-8 and TRBJ2-6; the D is unclear. CDR1 MNHGY and CDR2 SAAAGT come from the germline V gene. V was trimmed by 2 bases and J by 0 bases, leaving 8 bases between them. This CDR3 contains 16 residues. In DNA form, the CDR3 reads TGTGCCAGCAGTTACGGAGTTTCCTCTGGGGCCAACGTCCTGACTTTC. Translation: CASSYGVSSGANVLTF.

The rearrangement joins TRBV28 to TRBJ1-2; D is perhaps TRBD1 (6 bases). V gave up 2 bases and J gave up 4 bases, with 11 bases separating them. The CDR3 is 14 residues long. Germline CDR1 is MDHEN and CDR2 is SYDVKM. The CDR3: CASSLGGRAYGYTF. In DNA, the CDR3 is TGTGCCAGCAGTTTAGGGGGGCGCGCCTATGGCTACACCTTC.

This clone is large (0.1 to 1%) in the sample. This chain connects TRBV23-1 to TRBJ2-1; 13 bases agree with TRBD2. TRBV23-1 is flagged as an ORF with uncertain function. The CDR3 is made up of 18 amino acids. The V segment lost 4 bases and the J segment 4 bases; nucleotides outside the gene matches: 10. DNA of the CDR3: TGCGCCAGCAGTCGAGGGACTAGCGGGACTTCTAAATACAATGAGCAGTTCTTC. This codes for CASSRGTSGTSKYNEQFF.

The V call is TRBV9, the J call TRBJ1-4; TRBD1 aligns across 8 bases. V lost 4 bases, J lost 6 bases, and 5 bases stayed unmatched. CDR1 is SGDLS, CDR2 YYNGEE, per germline. The CDR3 is made up of 14 amino acids. The CDR3 loop reads CASSPDREDEKLFF. The CDR3 nucleotides are TGTGCCAGCAGCCCGGACAGGGAGGATGAAAAACTGTTTTTT. The full variable domain, with the rest looked up from reference TRBV9 and TRBJ1-4, is DSGVTQTPKHLITATGQRVTLRCSPRSGDLSVYWYQQSLDQGLQFLIQYYNGEERAKGNILERFSAQQFPDLHSELNLSSLELGDSALYFCASSPDREDEKLFFGSGTQLSVL.

The rearrangement links TRBV14 to TRBJ2-5, with 10 bases matching TRBD2. The V segment lost 6 bases and the J segment 5 bases; nucleotides outside the gene matches: 6. The CDR3 has 14 amino acids. Germline loops: CDR1 SGHDN, CDR2 FVKESK. The CDR3 is CASSPTTSGETQYF. The DNA for the CDR3 is TGTGCCAGCAGTCCAACGACTAGCGGGGAGACCCAGTACTTC.

This rearrangement joins TRBV15 to TRBJ2-2, with 9 bases fitting TRBD1. CDR1 and CDR2 from the germline V gene are LNHNV and YYDKDF (reference sequence). Germline trimming cut 2 bases from V and 3 bases from J; bases unmatched to any gene: 13. This CDR3 is built from 19 residues. The CDR3 spells CATSRSLGTGMRDTGELFF. CDR3 sequence (DNA): TGTGCCACCAGCAGAAGCTTAGGGACAGGGATGCGGGACACCGGGGAGCTGTTTTTT.

The CDR3 coding sequence is TGTGCCAGCTCCCGAGGACTAGCGGACCCCACCGGGGAGCTGTTTTTT. Encoded protein: CASSRGLADPTGELFF. This chain uses TRBV18 with TRBJ2-2; 10 bases map to TRBD2. The V and J ends lost 6 bases and 4 bases, in that order; junction bases with no gene match: 8. Germline V gene sequence: CDR1 KGHSH, CDR2 LQKENI. The CDR3 totals 16 residues.

This clone showed up just a few times. This chain links TRBV14 with TRBJ2-7; the D is unclear. Trimming removed 1 base at V and 1 base at J, with 14 bases between. This CDR3 has 16 amino acids. Germline V gene lookup returns CDR1 SGHDN and CDR2 FVKESK. CDR3 protein: CASSQVTTWPSYEQYF. The CDR3 DNA follows: TGTGCCAGCAGCCAAGTGACCACATGGCCATCCTACGAGCAGTACTTC. Using reference TRBV14 and TRBJ2-7 for the parts outside the CDR3, the full variable domain is EAGVTQFPSHSVIEKGQTVTLRCDPISGHDNLYWYRRVMGKEIKFLLHFVKESKQDESGMPNNRFLAERTGGTYSTLKVQPAELEDSGVYFCASSQVTTWPSYEQYFGPGTRLTVT.

This chain connects TRBV15 to TRBJ2-1, with TRBD2 identical over 9 bases. Germline assignment: CDR1 LNHNV and CDR2 YYDKDF (reference sequence). The CDR3 spans 14 residues. V shed 9 bases and J 9 bases; nucleotides not matched to a gene: 12. CDR3 nucleotides: TGTGCCACATCGACCGGGACTAGCAGGATTGAGCAGTTCTTC. Its protein is CATSTGTSRIEQFF.

The CDR3 here is CASSPTGPGDGYTF. The CDR3 nucleotides read TGTGCCAGCTCACCTACGGGGCCAGGGGATGGCTACACCTTC. This chain links TRBV18 with TRBJ1-2; D possibly corresponds to TRBD1 (6 bases). Trimming removed 3 bases at V and 6 bases at J, with 14 bases between. Germline CDR1 KGHSH, CDR2 LQKENI. This CDR3 spans 14 amino acids.

The V call is TRBV28, the J call TRBJ1-2, with D possibly matching TRBD1 (6 bases). V was shortened by 3 bases and J by 8 bases, with 16 bases between the two germline ends. CDR3 length: 14 amino acids. CDR1 and CDR2 (germline): MDHEN, SYDVKM. The CDR3 region has the DNA TGTGCCAGCAGTTTCCCCGGGACACGATACGGCTACACCTTC. This translates into CASSFPGTRYGYTF.

Sample share makes this clone medium-sized (0.01 to 0.1%). The chain employs TRBV11-3 and TRBJ2-2, with TRBD1 matching over 7 bases. The CDR3 length is 16 residues. Germline CDR1 is SGHNT and CDR2 is YENEEA. Unmatched junction bases numbered 7, after V lost 5 bases and J lost 1 base. The CDR3 protein is CASSLSGTVNTGELFF. The CDR3 DNA sequence: TGTGCCAGCAGCCTCTCCGGGACAGTGAACACCGGGGAGCTGTTTTTT.

This clone has just one count. The gene calls are TRBV1 and TRBJ2-1. TRBV1 is a recognized pseudogene. CDR3 length: 12 amino acids. The CDR3 bases are TGCGCCAGCAGCCAAGATGGCAATGAGCAGTTCTTC. This translates into CASSQDGNEQFF.

This clone was seen a handful of times. The V gene is TRBV6-8, the J gene TRBJ1-5; D remains ambiguous. This CDR3 spans 15 amino acids. Germline CDR1 MNHGY, CDR2 SAAAGT. V lost 7 bases and J 6 bases, leaving 19 bases between the germline ends. DNA for the CDR3: TGTGCCAGCAATTTGGCTGACCGGCGAGGTCAGCCCCAGCATTTT. Translating gives CASNLADRRGQPQHF.

V usage is TRBV14 and J usage is TRBJ2-7, with 7 bases identical to TRBD2. J gave up 2 bases and V 3 bases, and 4 bases lay outside the gene matches. The germline gives CDR1 SGHDN, CDR2 FVKESK. CDR3 size: 14 residues. This chain's CDR3 is CASSQSSGAYEQYF. The CDR3 coding sequence is TGTGCCAGCAGCCAGTCTAGCGGTGCCTACGAGCAGTACTTC.

This chain uses TRBV29-1 with TRBJ2-5; maybe TRBD1 (7 bases). The CDR3 is made up of 12 amino acids. Trimming shortened V by 6 bases and J by 13 bases, and 21 bases separated the two germline ends. Germline lookup yields CDR1 SQVTM and CDR2 ANQGSEA. CDR3 nucleotides: TGCAGCGTGGAGGGGACCATGGACAGGAGGTACTTC. Translated: CSVEGTMDRRYF.

The gene calls are TRBV18 and TRBJ2-5; no definite D call. There are 13 residues in the CDR3. V lost 4 bases and J lost 2, with 8 bases in between. The germline V gene has CDR1 KGHSH and CDR2 LQKENI. This CDR3 is CASSLNSQETQYF. The CDR3 DNA reads TGTGCCAGCTCACTAAACTCACAAGAGACCCAGTACTTC.

The rearrangement links TRBV9 to TRBJ1-2; D is unclear. V was pared by 3 bases and J by 4 bases, with 13 bases between. The CDR3 consists of 14 residues. From germline, CDR1 is SGDLS and CDR2 YYNGEE. The CDR3 region is CASSADPEGYGYTF. DNA of the CDR3: TGTGCCAGCAGCGCGGACCCTGAGGGCTATGGCTACACCTTC.

The chain couples TRBV11-3 to TRBJ2-7; 7 bases are shared with TRBD1. Germline V gene sequence: CDR1 SGHNT, CDR2 YENEEA. The CDR3 runs to 15 residues. V was pared by 5 bases and J by 2 bases, with 9 bases of the junction left unmatched. The CDR3 sequence is CASSEREGQPYEQYF. CDR3 DNA sequence: TGTGCCAGCAGCGAACGTGAGGGACAGCCCTACGAGCAGTACTTC.

The chain combines TRBV30 with TRBJ2-7; possibly TRBD1 or TRBD2 for D (5 bases each). Trimming took off 3 bases at V and 6 bases at J, with 12 bases between the two ends. Germline CDR1 reads GTSNPN; CDR2 reads SVGIG (reference sequence). This CDR3 comprises 12 residues. The CDR3 region is CAWRGEPAEQYF. The CDR3 DNA sequence: TGTGCCTGGAGAGGGGAGCCCGCCGAGCAGTACTTC.

The chain carries TRBV19 and TRBJ1-2; 12 bases map to TRBD1. Germline V gene data show CDR1 as LNHDA and CDR2 as SQIVND (reference sequence). CDR3 size: 15 residues. After removal of 5 bases from V and 7 bases from J, the junction contained 8 bases not matched to a gene. The CDR3 coding sequence is TGTGCCAGTAGTGAAACCGGGACAGGGGGCGTTGGCTACACCTTC. This translates into CASSETGTGGVGYTF.

The J gene is TRBJ2-1, the V gene TRBV6-8; 9 bases line up with TRBD1. The V gene end was trimmed by 6 bases and the J gene end by 6 bases; junction bases not matched to a gene: 9. Germline values: CDR1 MNHGY, CDR2 SAAAGT. This CDR3 has 15 residues. Written as DNA, the CDR3 is TGTGCCAGCAGGCCCCGACAGGGGGGTCTCAATGAGCAGTTCTTC. Translating gives CASRPRQGGLNEQFF.

Only a few counts were recorded for this clone. The chain joins TRBV9 to TRBJ2-3; TRBD2 matches 8 bases. Germline-derived CDR1 and CDR2 are SGDLS and YYNGEE. There are 15 residues in the CDR3. V was clipped by 4 bases and J by 4 bases; unmatched bases: 8. As DNA, the CDR3 is TGTGCCAGCAGCACGGAAAGCGGGAGTGCAGATACGCAGTATTTT. Translation: CASSTESGSADTQYF.

This clone was picked up one time. This chain uses TRBV28 with TRBJ1-5; D uncertain. Trimming removed 3 bases at V and 5 bases at J, with 11 bases between. The germline CDR1 and CDR2 sequences are MDHEN and SYDVKM. CDR3 size: 14 residues. CDR3 coding DNA: TGTGCCAGCAGTTTCGTTGGGGAAGATCAGCCCCAGCATTTT. This gives the protein CASSFVGEDQPQHF.

Within the sample, this clone is large (0.1 to 1%). Germline and junction disagree at one end, which may indicate a read error. The chain uses TRBV6-8 and TRBJ2-2; the D gene is possibly TRBD1 (5 bases). Germline V gene data show CDR1 as MNHGY and CDR2 as SAAAGT. The CDR3 is made up of 15 amino acids. The CDR3 loop is CAISQDKSFTGELFF. The DNA of the CDR3 is TGTGCCATCAGTCAGGACAAGTCCTTTACCGGGGAGCTGTTTTTT.

This clone is judged large. The CDR3 sequence: CASSEATGGAGSYGYTF. DNA of the CDR3: TGTGCCAGCAGTGAGGCGACAGGGGGCGCAGGAAGCTATGGCTACACCTTC. J is TRBJ1-2 and V is TRBV6-8, with 10 bases fitting TRBD1. V dropped 5 bases and J dropped 4; count of bases not matched to a gene: 13. The CDR3 sequence is 17 residues long. Per the germline V gene, CDR1 is MNHGY and CDR2 is SAAAGT.

The CDR3 region has the DNA TGTGCCAGCAGCCCCGGGACGCAGGGCACAGATACGCAGTATTTT. This sequence encodes CASSPGTQGTDTQYF. The rearrangement links TRBV9 to TRBJ2-3, with D tentatively TRBD1 or TRBD2 (5 bases each). The CDR3 is 15 residues long. The V end lost 4 bases, the J end lost 1 base, and 13 bases lay between the germline ends. Germline V lookup: CDR1 SGDLS, CDR2 YYNGEE.

V is TRBV18 and J is TRBJ1-5; D gene uncertain. Germline lookup yields CDR1 KGHSH and CDR2 LQKENI. V shed 1 base and J shed 3 bases, with 7 bases lying between them. The CDR3 has 14 residues. For the CDR3, the DNA is TGTGCCAGCTCACCACAGGGATTCAATCAGCCCCAGCATTTT. Its translation is CASSPQGFNQPQHF. The whole variable domain, remainder taken from reference TRBV18 and TRBJ1-5, is NAGVMQNPRHLVRRRGQEARLRCSPMKGHSHVYWYRQLPEEGLKFMVYLQKENIIDESGMPKERFSAEFPKEGPSILRIQQVVRGDSAAYFCASSPQGFNQPQHFGDGTRLSIL.